Following are 12 T cell receptor beta chains from one sample sequenced in a study of shared clonotypes between healthy human individuals. Using immunoSEQ multiplex PCR, the repertoire was profiled, and TCRdb retains in-frame clones only, with some absent. This sample has around 620,000 clones, with 90% to 95% found just once. Naive CD8 cells comprised CD45RO-negative, CCR7-positively selected cells, excluding terminally differentiated effector memory CD45RA+ cells. Sequenced input: naive CD8+ T cells sorted from blood. These receptors were obtained from a woman in her twenties or thirties in good health.

This rearrangement joins TRBV28 to TRBJ1-5; 7 bases are a match to TRBD1. This CDR3 region has 15 residues. Germline values: CDR1 MDHEN, CDR2 SYDVKM. V shed 4 bases, J shed 1 base, and the junction held 4 bases outside the gene matches. In nucleotides, the CDR3 is TGTGCCAGCAGTTCTACAGGGGTGAGCAATCAGCCCCAGCATTTT. Translation gives CASSSTGVSNQPQHF.

The V and J genes are TRBV9 and TRBJ2-7, with D possibly being TRBD1 (7 bases). The germline V gene encodes CDR1 SGDLS and CDR2 YYNGEE. CDR3 length: 15 amino acids. With 0 bases removed from V and 3 bases from J, the gap between germline ends came to 13 bases. Here the CDR3 reads CASSVAAGQIYEQYF. The CDR3 DNA reads TGTGCCAGCAGCGTAGCTGCGGGACAGATCTACGAGCAGTACTTC.

This chain uses TRBV2 with TRBJ2-7, with D unclear. Trimming cost V 2 bases and J 5 bases, with 13 bases left between them. Per the germline V gene, CDR1 is SNHLY and CDR2 is FYNNEI. The CDR3 runs to 14 residues. Written as DNA, the CDR3 is TGTGCCAGCAGTGAATTCTCTAGGGTTAACGAGCAGTACTTC. Translated, it gives CASSEFSRVNEQYF. Variable domain in full (rest from reference TRBV2 and TRBJ2-7): EPEVTQTPSHQVTQMGQEVILRCVPISNHLYFYWYRQILGQKVEFLVSFYNNEISEKSEIFDDQFSVERPDGSNFTLKIRSTKLEDSAMYFCASSEFSRVNEQYFGPGTRLTVT.

V gene TRBV25-1 combines with J gene TRBJ1-3; D is unresolved. There are 15 residues in the CDR3. Germline values: CDR1 MGHDK, CDR2 SYGVNS. The V end lost 3 bases, the J end lost 0 bases, and 9 bases lay between the germline ends. CDR3 DNA: TGTGCCAGCAGTGACGGGTTCTTCTCTGGAAACACCATATATTTT. This gives the protein CASSDGFFSGNTIYF.

The gene calls are TRBV25-1 and TRBJ2-2; D uncertain. This CDR3 comprises 12 residues. The V gene's germline CDR1 is MGHDK and CDR2 SYGVNS. The germline V and J ends were trimmed by 4 bases and 6 bases, with 6 bases remaining between them. The CDR3: CASSVVAGELFF. The CDR3 coding sequence is TGTGCCAGCAGTGTCGTCGCCGGGGAGCTGTTTTTT.

The genes are TRBV27 and TRBJ2-2; a possible D gene is TRBD1 (5 bases). Germline assignment: CDR1 MNHEY and CDR2 SMNVEV (reference sequence). V was shortened by 5 bases and J by 11 bases, with 21 bases between the two germline ends. The CDR3 is 15 amino acids. In DNA form, the CDR3 reads TGTGCCAGCAGTCTCCTGCCGACAGTCGGTGGAGAGCTGTTTTTT. Amino acids: CASSLLPTVGGELFF.

V usage is TRBV28 and J usage is TRBJ1-2; D is possibly TRBD1 (5 bases). In germline, CDR1 is MDHEN, CDR2 SYDVKM. The CDR3 is 15 amino acids. Trimming removed 3 bases at V and 0 bases at J, with 11 bases between. CDR3 nucleotides: TGTGCCAGCAGTTTCGGGACTCAGGCTAACTATGGCTACACCTTC. Its translation is CASSFGTQANYGYTF.

In its sample, this clone was seen once. The chain employs TRBV6-5 and TRBJ2-1; 8 nucleotides align to TRBD2. CDR1 is MNHEY, CDR2 SVGAGI, per germline. This CDR3 comprises 15 residues. Trimming at V came to 4 bases and at J to 4 bases, leaving 6 bases not matched to a gene. The CDR3 coding sequence is TGTGCCAGCAGTTTGTTAGCGGGAAGATACAATGAGCAGTTCTTC. Translation: CASSLLAGRYNEQFF.

About this clone itself: Other nucleotide sequences in the sample specify the same CDR3. The genes are TRBV28 and TRBJ2-7; TRBD2 matches at 10 bases. Germline V gene sequence: CDR1 MDHEN, CDR2 SYDVKM. The length of the CDR3 is 14 residues. V lost 3 bases, J lost 5 bases, and 4 bases stayed unmatched. In DNA form, the CDR3 reads TGTGCCAGCAGTTTCCGCCTAGCGGGAGACGAGCAGTACTTC. Translated, it gives CASSFRLAGDEQYF. The variable domain in full, completed from reference TRBV28 and TRBJ2-7, reads DVKVTQSSRYLVKRTGEKVFLECVQDMDHENMFWYRQDPGLGLRLIYFSYDVKMKEKGDIPEGYSVSREKKERFSLILESASTNQTSMYLCASSFRLAGDEQYFGPGTRLTVT.

For the CDR3, the DNA is TGTGCCAGCAGCCAAGATTATGTGGGGACGGAGATTTATAGCAATCAGCCCCAGCATTTT. This translates into CASSQDYVGTEIYSNQPQHF. V and J are TRBV4-2 and TRBJ1-5; D perhaps matches TRBD1 (5 bases). The CDR3 has 20 residues. V was clipped by 0 bases and J by 0 bases, with 21 bases between them. The germline V gene encodes CDR1 LGHNA and CDR2 YNFKEQ.

CDR3 amino acids: CASWDRAPQETQYF. DNA for the CDR3: TGTGCCAGCTGGGACAGGGCGCCCCAAGAGACCCAGTACTTC. The rearrangement uses TRBV28 and TRBJ2-5; 9 bases line up with TRBD1. V shed 8 bases and J 1 base; nucleotides not matched to a gene: 5. Germline values: CDR1 MDHEN, CDR2 SYDVKM. This CDR3 has 14 amino acids. The full variable domain, completed using reference TRBV28 and TRBJ2-5, is DVKVTQSSRYLVKRTGEKVFLECVQDMDHENMFWYRQDPGLGLRLIYFSYDVKMKEKGDIPEGYSVSREKKERFSLILESASTNQTSMYLCASWDRAPQETQYFGPGTRLLVL.

The rearrangement joins TRBV28 to TRBJ1-4, with a possible D match to TRBD1 (6 bases). The CDR3 is made up of 16 amino acids. V gave up 5 bases and J gave up 3 bases, with 16 bases separating them. Germline CDR1 is MDHEN and CDR2 is SYDVKM. CDR3 nucleotides: TGTGCCAGCAGTCAGGACCAGGGGTCGGCTAATGAAAAACTGTTTTTT. This gives the protein CASSQDQGSANEKLFF. The whole variable domain, filled in from reference TRBV28 and TRBJ1-4, reads DVKVTQSSRYLVKRTGEKVFLECVQDMDHENMFWYRQDPGLGLRLIYFSYDVKMKEKGDIPEGYSVSREKKERFSLILESASTNQTSMYLCASSQDQGSANEKLFFGSGTQLSVL.